The rows below give T cell receptor beta chains drawn from one sample of a study of graft-versus-host responses after intestinal transplantation. Antigens of these TCRs are unknown. Profiled with immunoSEQ multiplex PCR; TCRdb holds only in-frame clones, not every one. The sample lists about 90,000 clones; 85% to 95% were seen once. Specimen: unstimulated CD8+ T cells sorted from spleen or lymph node cells, collected before intestinal transplant. These receptors were collected from a human donor who received an intestinal transplant. Each CDR3 is given with its conserved first and last residue. The D gene is left open where the match is weak. A clone size is listed for some rows: how often the clone was seen (once, few, many), or a class if it is expanded.

clone_size: .; v_call: TRBV10-3; j_call: TRBJ1-3; d_call: .; cdr3_aa: CAISGEDNSGNTIYF; cdr3_nt: TGTGCCATCAGTGGGGAGGACAACTCTGGAAACACCATATATTTT
clone_size: once; v_call: TRBV5-4; j_call: TRBJ1-4; d_call: .; cdr3_aa: CASSLSVNEKLFF; cdr3_nt: TGTGCCAGCAGCTTGTCAGTTAATGAAAAACTGTTTTTT
clone_size: .; v_call: TRBV10-1; j_call: TRBJ1-5; d_call: TRBD1; cdr3_aa: CASRRDRELSQPQHF; cdr3_nt: TGCGCCAGCAGGAGGGACAGGGAGCTGTCTCAGCCCCAGCATTTT
clone_size: .; v_call: TRBV4-1; j_call: TRBJ2-5; d_call: .; cdr3_aa: CASSQGTGETQYF; cdr3_nt: TGCGCCAGCAGCCAAGGTACGGGAGAGACCCAGTACTTC
clone_size: .; v_call: TRBV30; j_call: TRBJ1-4; d_call: TRBD1; cdr3_aa: CAWNRGLGEKLFF; cdr3_nt: TGTGCCTGGAACAGGGGGCTTGGGGAAAAACTGTTTTTT
clone_size: once; v_call: TRBV11-2; j_call: TRBJ2-7; d_call: TRBD2; cdr3_aa: CASSILAGPLGEQYF; cdr3_nt: TGTGCCAGCAGCATCCTAGCGGGACCCTTAGGAGAGCAGTACTTC
clone_size: .; v_call: TRBV6-5; j_call: TRBJ2-2; d_call: TRBD2; cdr3_aa: CASSYAFGGAGGELFF; cdr3_nt: TGTGCCAGCAGTTACGCGTTCGGGGGGGCCGGCGGGGAGCTGTTTTTT
clone_size: .; v_call: TRBV9; j_call: TRBJ2-7; d_call: TRBD2; cdr3_aa: CASSVGASGGYEQYF; cdr3_nt: TGTGCCAGCAGCGTAGGTGCTAGCGGGGGCTACGAGCAGTACTTC
clone_size: .; v_call: TRBV19; j_call: TRBJ1-1; d_call: .; cdr3_aa: CASSQLVNTEAFF; cdr3_nt: TGTGCCAGTAGTCAATTAGTGAACACTGAAGCTTTCTTT
clone_size: .; v_call: TRBV19; j_call: TRBJ1-2; d_call: TRBD1; cdr3_aa: CAIQQGQGGHRYGYTF; cdr3_nt: TGTGCCATTCAACAAGGACAGGGGGGCCATCGGTATGGCTACACCTTC
clone_size: .; v_call: TRBV9; j_call: TRBJ2-7; d_call: TRBD2; cdr3_aa: CASSPSAAGGAYEQYF; cdr3_nt: TGTGCCAGCAGCCCCAGTGCAGCGGGGGGGGCCTACGAGCAGTACTTC
clone_size: .; v_call: TRBV7-6; j_call: TRBJ1-5; d_call: TRBD1; cdr3_aa: CASSRKAYRTGRNQPQHF; cdr3_nt: TGTGCCAGCAGCCGTAAAGCTTATCGGACAGGGAGGAATCAGCCCCAGCATTTT
clone_size: .; v_call: TRBV11-2; j_call: TRBJ1-1; d_call: .; cdr3_aa: CASSFLVSTEAFF; cdr3_nt: TGTGCCAGCAGCTTTCTGGTCAGCACTGAAGCTTTCTTT
clone_size: .; v_call: TRBV7-2; j_call: TRBJ1-6; d_call: .; cdr3_aa: CASSLAWRGTYNSPLHF; cdr3_nt: TGTGCCAGCAGCTTGGCCTGGCGGGGGACTTATAATTCACCCCTCCACTTT
clone_size: once; v_call: TRBV7-9; j_call: TRBJ2-7; d_call: .; cdr3_aa: CASSPTGSSYEQYF; cdr3_nt: TGTGCCAGCAGCCCGACAGGTAGTAGCTACGAGCAGTACTTC
clone_size: .; v_call: TRBV6-1; j_call: TRBJ1-2; d_call: TRBD1; cdr3_aa: CASSDLQGIYGYTF; cdr3_nt: TGTGCCAGCAGTGACTTACAGGGGATCTATGGCTACACCTTC
clone_size: .; v_call: TRBV28; j_call: TRBJ1-1; d_call: .; cdr3_aa: CASAPRLVTEAFF; cdr3_nt: TGTGCCAGCGCCCCGCGCTTGGTCACTGAAGCTTTCTTT
clone_size: .; v_call: TRBV7-9; j_call: TRBJ2-3; d_call: TRBD2; cdr3_aa: CASSSTTLTSGGGDTQYF; cdr3_nt: TGTGCCAGCAGCTCCACGACCCTAACTAGCGGGGGTGGGGATACGCAGTATTTT
clone_size: .; v_call: TRBV5-5; j_call: TRBJ1-1; d_call: .; cdr3_aa: CASSFGGNTEAFF; cdr3_nt: TGTGCCAGCAGCTTCGGGGGAAACACTGAAGCTTTCTTT
clone_size: .; v_call: TRBV7-3; j_call: TRBJ2-7; d_call: TRBD2; cdr3_aa: CASSFLAGGGYEQYF; cdr3_nt: TGTGCCAGCAGCTTTCTAGCGGGGGGGGGCTACGAGCAGTACTTC
clone_size: .; v_call: TRBV7-6; j_call: TRBJ2-7; d_call: .; cdr3_aa: CASSLVAGGYEQYF; cdr3_nt: TGTGCCAGCAGCTTAGTGGCAGGGGGGTACGAGCAGTACTTC
clone_size: .; v_call: TRBV7-9; j_call: TRBJ1-2; d_call: .; cdr3_aa: CASSLGGVGDSGYYGYTF; cdr3_nt: TGTGCCAGCAGCTTAGGGGGAGTAGGGGACTCGGGGTACTATGGCTACACCTTC
clone_size: .; v_call: TRBV7-6; j_call: TRBJ1-3; d_call: .; cdr3_aa: CASSLTAKGNTIYF; cdr3_nt: TGTGCCAGCAGCTTAACAGCAAAAGGAAACACCATATATTTT
clone_size: .; v_call: TRBV7-9; j_call: TRBJ2-1; d_call: TRBD2; cdr3_aa: CASSLGLAGALGEQFF; cdr3_nt: TGTGCCAGCAGCTTAGGGCTGGCGGGAGCTTTAGGTGAGCAGTTCTTC
clone_size: .; v_call: TRBV15; j_call: TRBJ1-1; d_call: TRBD1; cdr3_aa: CATSGTGGTKVVTEAFF; cdr3_nt: TGTGCCACCAGCGGCACAGGGGGGACGAAGGTAGTCACTGAAGCTTTCTTT